The entry that follows covers one T cell receptor (beta chain) sequence. Its antigen remains unidentified. This record comes from a study of cytomegalovirus exposure and HLA in healthy donors. Regarding the study as a whole: Most TCR beta V segments were productive about 90% or about 30% of the time in an earlier analysis. After further analysis at a later stage, roughly 16,000 TCR beta sequences were associated with HLA alleles at 0.05 false discovery rate.

V gave up 2 bases and J gave up 0 bases; unmatched junction bases: 8. CDR1 is SGHVS and CDR2 is FNYEAQ in the germline V gene. The CDR3 length is 17 residues. Primers included in the PCR were 60 Vbeta and 13 Jbeta primers. As processed by the authors: It was a later analysis that counted 79 million or so unique TCR beta chains, of which 8.5 million to 12 million were shared. Libraries were prepared by immunoSEQ multiplex PCR; TCRdb keeps only in-frame clonotypes and omits some of them. V, J and clone size are those of that table, while D and trimming were read from the DNA. Counted here are under 150,000 clones, less than 90% occurring once; the ten biggest clones make up approximately 2.7%.

This TCR derives from a boy aged 2 to 9 in good health and CMV-seronegative. Specimen: PBMCs. The V call is TRBV7-6, the J call TRBJ1-1, with 8 nucleotides matching TRBD1. The CDR3 loop is CASSLSTGGTMNTEAFF. The CDR3 DNA is TGTGCCAGCAGCTTATCTACAGGGGGGACGATGAACACTGAAGCTTTCTTT.